This is a list of T cell receptor beta chains from one sample in a study of T cell repertoires in cytomegalovirus infection. A single record per CDR3 protein comes from TCRdb applying MiXCR to the reads. Here the sample spans under 200,000 distinct CDR3 sequences, roughly 9.8% being singletons. The sequenced sample consisted of PBMCs. Receptor source: a human donor in good health (CMV status not recorded). Some clones in this sample may be carry-over from other donors' samples. Both conserved end residues are part of each CDR3.

CDR3 protein	V gene
CASRGQTNYGYTF	TRBV25-1
CASSPTGSSGNTIYF	TRBV6-5
CSVEEGRRATGNTIYF	TRBV29-1
CSARGSGGPYNEQFF	TRBV20-1
CASGEQKGAGAQYF	TRBV7-2
CASSLVEQGLGELFF	TRBV7-8
CASSIRTGGIQETQYF	TRBV7-9
CASTFIRNTEAFF	TRBV12-3/TRBV12-4
CASSYGHSPLHF	TRBV28
CASTRLPYEQYF	TRBV6-1
CASSFRTSGRDNYEQYF	TRBV6-2/TRBV6-3
CASSLRGQGGGETQYF	TRBV7-8
CASSGAGVFYEQYF	TRBV28
CASSLAGDPYGYTF	TRBV11-3
CASSPRPTGELFF	TRBV11-2
CSAWGQGNTEAFF	TRBV29-1
CASSSALNSNQPQHF	TRBV7-2
CASSVGLAGSYEQFF	TRBV9
CVARTATTLNTEAFF	TRBV6-2/TRBV6-3
CASSFRGPYSNQPQHF	TRBV28
CASSLSQQNYGYTF	TRBV28
CSVRESGNEQFF	TRBV29-1
CRVGHGNTEAFF	TRBV29-1
CASSLSGTTYGYTF	TRBV27
CAHSSLQGLVEAFF	TRBV28
CASSSGRAGNTIYF	TRBV7-2
CASSRTGGYEQYF	TRBV7-9
CASSTGTVGNQPQHF	TRBV28
CASSTRTGTGTQYF	TRBV7-9
CASSSTGTVNQPQHF	TRBV7-2
CASSPPTGGSIAEAFF	TRBV7-2
CSAREGQGGFGQYF	TRBV20-1
CASSLKRGAMGEQYF	TRBV13
CASSTTGISGYTF	TRBV28
CSANMASGATGELFF	TRBV20-1
CSARDGRRDPVSGNTIYF	TRBV20-1
CASRRGQTYEQYF	TRBV28
CAISEMAEETQYF	TRBV10-3
CAISAQPTTVNTEAFF	TRBV10-3
CATSRDPRTSGSRREQFF	TRBV15
CASSFWGQDHTGELFF	TRBV7-8
CASSSSGVSYEQYF	TRBV5-4